The text below deals with one T cell receptor (beta chain). The sample belongs to a study of blood T cell repertoires in COVID-19. Produced via immunoSEQ multiplex PCR; TCRdb's table is partial and in-frame only. The sample includes about 250,000 clones, 75% to 90% of them seen just once. V shed 4 bases and J 4 bases; nucleotides not matched to a gene: 11. Looked up from germline, CDR1 is SGHVS and CDR2 is FNYEAQ. This CDR3 comprises 16 residues. The sample was PBMCs or T cells enriched from blood (not recorded which). This receptor was identified in a woman in her late teens or twenties who had recovered from COVID-19. This rearrangement joins TRBV7-6 to TRBJ1-2, with 8 bases matching TRBD1. CDR3 DNA sequence: TGTGCCAGCAGCTCATCCCCCCCGGGACAGGCCTATGGCTACACCTTC. It yields the protein CASSSSPPGQAYGYTF.